This T cell receptor beta chain originates from a study of blood T cell repertoires in COVID-19. Study-level background: COVID-19 samples from acute and convalescent phases originated in the United States, Italy and Spain. The cDNA or gDNA used as material had been derived from T cells, B-cell-depleted T cells, or PBMCs.

Original processing notes: Estimates of nucleated cell counts were drawn from the amplification of reference gene primers. Method: immunoSEQ multiplex PCR; TCRdb's copy keeps in-frame clones and lacks some. V and J calls and clone size are those listed in that table; D and trimming were worked out from the DNA. The table has roughly 250,000 clones, approximately 90% seen once. This CDR3 comprises 15 residues. V trimming: 1 base; J trimming: 1 base; junction bases outside the gene matches: 2. Germline V gene lookup returns CDR1 SGHVS and CDR2 FQNEAQ. The J gene is TRBJ2-7, the V gene TRBV7-8; TRBD2 aligns across 9 bases. Sequenced: peripheral blood. This sequence was found in a woman between 40 and 55 years old who had recovered from COVID-19. CDR3 protein: CASSLGAGGSYEQYF. The CDR3 nucleotides read TGTGCCAGCAGCTTAGGGGCGGGAGGGTCCTACGAGCAGTACTTC.